Detailed here is one T cell receptor (beta chain). Its target antigen remains unknown. Base-call qualities are not available, and no considerably larger clone is one nucleotide away. The library was generated by the immunoSEQ multiplex PCR assay. Sourced from immuneACCESS, this table was stored by TCRdb with only in-frame sequences that have V and J called. A share of the clones is absent; for the studies checked, an unresolved V gene accounts for under half, and the remainder has no known explanation. Here the sample has 55,000 to 70,000 clones; about 90% occur a single time. Jointly, the top ten make up approximately 5.4% of the sample. The data stem from a study of technical replicates of blood from several donors (dated by TCRdb to 2016 to 2017). The junction shows trimming of 5 bases on V and 2 bases on J, and the gene matches do not reach 6 bases of it. From the cysteine up to the phenylalanine, the CDR3 has a length of 16 residues. Only the CDR3 region is kept as DNA, spanning 48 bases read in frame from base 1. The germline V gene encodes CDR1 SGHTA and CDR2 FQGTGA.

The chain employs TRBV7-3 and TRBJ2-2; 9 middle bases align to TRBD1. This sequence originates from a human donor in good health. Some clones in this sample may be carry-over from other donors' samples. The source material was PBMCs. This receptor carries the CDR3 CASSDGQGYNTGELFF. The bases read TGTGCCAGCAGCGATGGACAGGGGTATAACACCGGGGAGCTGTTTTTT.